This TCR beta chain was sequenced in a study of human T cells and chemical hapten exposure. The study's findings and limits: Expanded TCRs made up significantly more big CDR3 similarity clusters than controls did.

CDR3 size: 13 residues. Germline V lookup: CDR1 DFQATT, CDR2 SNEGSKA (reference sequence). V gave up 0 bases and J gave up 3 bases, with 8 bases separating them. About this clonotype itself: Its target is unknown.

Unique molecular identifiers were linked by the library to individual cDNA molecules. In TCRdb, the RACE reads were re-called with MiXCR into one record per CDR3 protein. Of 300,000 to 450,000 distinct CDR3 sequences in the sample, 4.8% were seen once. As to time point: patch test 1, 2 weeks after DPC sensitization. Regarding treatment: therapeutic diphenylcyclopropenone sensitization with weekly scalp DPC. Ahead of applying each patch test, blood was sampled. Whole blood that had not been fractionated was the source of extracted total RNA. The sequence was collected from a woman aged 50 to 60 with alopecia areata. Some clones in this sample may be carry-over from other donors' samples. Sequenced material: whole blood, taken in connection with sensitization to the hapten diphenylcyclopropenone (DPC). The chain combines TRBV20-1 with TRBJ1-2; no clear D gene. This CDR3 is CSARDIRDYGYTF. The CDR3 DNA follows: TGCAGTGCTAGAGATATAAGAGACTATGGCTACACCTTC.